The rows below give T cell receptor beta chains drawn from one sample of a study of T cell responses to AZD1222 COVID-19 vaccine. TCRdb keeps only in-frame clones here, not all; method: immunoSEQ multiplex PCR. The table records more than 90,000 clones, around 82% of them present only once. The sequenced sample was peripheral blood, obtained on day 0 of AZD1222 vaccination. These receptors came from an adult in good health. The CDR3 runs from the conserved cysteine through the conserved F or W. A D gene is named only where the DNA matches it firmly. Some rows mark clone size as missing; the rest say once, few, many or name a class of expanded clone.

NA	TRBV30	TRBJ2-5	NA	TGTGCCTGGAGTCGGGCAAGAGAGACCCAGTACTTC	CAWSRARETQYF
NA	TRBV19	TRBJ1-2	NA	TGTGCCAGTAGTACCCTCTTGGGGGATGGCTACACCTTC	CASSTLLGDGYTF
NA	TRBV27	TRBJ2-7	NA	TGTGCCAGCAGTAGACAGTCAGGCTACGAGCAGTACTTC	CASSRQSGYEQYF
NA	TRBV6-5	TRBJ2-5	NA	TGTGCCAGCAGGACTCAGGGGGGGGAGACCCAGTACTTC	CASRTQGGETQYF
NA	TRBV6-5	TRBJ2-7	NA	TGTGCCAGCAGTTACAGATCCGAGCAGTACTTC	CASSYRSEQYF
NA	TRBV7-2	TRBJ2-1	TRBD2	TGTGCCAGCAGCTTTGCCGGGGGGTACAATGAGCAGTTCTTC	CASSFAGGYNEQFF
NA	TRBV11-2	TRBJ2-1	NA	TGTGCCAGCAGCTTAGACCTACAGGGCTATGAGCAGTTCTTC	CASSLDLQGYEQFF
NA	TRBV28	TRBJ1-1	NA	TGTGCCAGCAGTTTGGGGGGGTCGGGCACTGAAGCTTTCTTT	CASSLGGSGTEAFF
once	TRBV5-1	TRBJ2-5	NA	TGCGCCAGCAGCTCCCGGGGATTGCAAGAGACCCAGTACTTC	CASSSRGLQETQYF
once	TRBV29-1	TRBJ1-2	NA	TGCAGCGGCAGATATGCGGGTCGTGCGAGCTACACCTTC	CSGRYAGRASYTF
NA	TRBV4-2	TRBJ2-7	NA	TGTGCCAGCAGCCAAGATCTGACCTACGAGCAGTACTTC	CASSQDLTYEQYF
NA	TRBV24-1	TRBJ2-2	NA	TGTGCCACCAGTGACCCTGGGGGTGCCGGGGAGCTGTTTTTT	CATSDPGGAGELFF
NA	TRBV28	TRBJ1-3	NA	TGTGCCAGCAGTTTATTTAATGGAAACACCATATATTTT	CASSLFNGNTIYF
few	TRBV10-3	TRBJ2-7	TRBD1	TGTGCCATCACCCGGACAGGGGATATCACCTACGAGCAGTACTTC	CAITRTGDITYEQYF
once	TRBV30	TRBJ1-2	NA	TGTGCCTGGAGCCCACGGGACCTTTATGGCTACACCTTC	CAWSPRDLYGYTF
NA	TRBV12-5	TRBJ1-2	NA	TGTGCTAGTGGTTTAGGGGGGGCGAGGGGCTACACCTTC	CASGLGGARGYTF
NA	TRBV4-1	TRBJ1-6	NA	TGCGCCAGCAGCCAAGGTAGTTTGTCCTCCTATAATTCACCCCTCCACTTT	CASSQGSLSSYNSPLHF
NA	TRBV1	TRBJ2-1	NA	TGCACCAGCAGCCACTTCGGGACTAGCGGATACAATGAGCAGTTCTTC	CTSSHFGTSGYNEQFF
NA	TRBV7-9	TRBJ2-3	NA	TGTGCCAGCAGACCGTTAGTGGATACGCAGTATTTT	CASRPLVDTQYF
NA	TRBV6-5	TRBJ1-1	NA	TGTGCCAGCCGTATGCAGATGAACACTGAAGCTTTCTTT	CASRMQMNTEAFF
NA	TRBV5-4	TRBJ2-5	TRBD2	TGTGCCAGCAGCTCCCGGACTAGCGGACAAGAGACCCAGTACTTC	CASSSRTSGQETQYF
NA	TRBV28	TRBJ1-1	TRBD1	TGTGCCAGCAGTCCAATGACAGGGGTGAGCTCAGCTTTCTTT	CASSPMTGVSSAFF
NA	TRBV5-1	TRBJ2-2	TRBD2	TGCGCCAGCAGCCGCGGGACTAGCGGGGGGGCCAAAACCGGGGAGCTGTTTTTT	CASSRGTSGGAKTGELFF
NA	TRBV6-5	TRBJ1-1	NA	TGTGCCAGCAGTTTCCAGGGGCACACTGAAGCTTTCTTT	CASSFQGHTEAFF
NA	TRBV12-1	TRBJ1-6	NA	TGTGCCAGCAGCTTTTGGCAGGGGGAACTTAGCTCCTATAATTCACCCCTCCACTTT	CASSFWQGELSSYNSPLHF